The present TCR beta chain was sequenced within a study of blood T cell repertoires in COVID-19. Study summary: Donors in the United States, Italy and Spain gave samples during acute or convalescent COVID-19. In each case, the material was cDNA or gDNA derived from T cells, B-cell-depleted T cells, or PBMCs.

This clone was recorded at least ten times. Per the original data handling: Reference gene primer amplification in the assay estimated nucleated cell counts. Data came from immunoSEQ multiplex PCR; TCRdb stores just in-frame clones and leaves some out. V and J calls plus clone size are reproduced from that table; the DNA served to infer D and trimming. Among some 87,000 clones listed, 60% to 85% were seen once. V lost 7 bases to trimming and J lost 5 bases, with 5 bases between them. The CDR3 length is 11 residues. The chain combines TRBV12-3 or TRBV12-4 with TRBJ2-2; D is ambiguous. The source is a human donor in a cohort sampled during active COVID-19. The specimen was peripheral blood. The CDR3 protein is CASTVTGELFF. CDR3 bases: TGTGCCAGCACTGTTACCGGGGAGCTGTTTTTT.